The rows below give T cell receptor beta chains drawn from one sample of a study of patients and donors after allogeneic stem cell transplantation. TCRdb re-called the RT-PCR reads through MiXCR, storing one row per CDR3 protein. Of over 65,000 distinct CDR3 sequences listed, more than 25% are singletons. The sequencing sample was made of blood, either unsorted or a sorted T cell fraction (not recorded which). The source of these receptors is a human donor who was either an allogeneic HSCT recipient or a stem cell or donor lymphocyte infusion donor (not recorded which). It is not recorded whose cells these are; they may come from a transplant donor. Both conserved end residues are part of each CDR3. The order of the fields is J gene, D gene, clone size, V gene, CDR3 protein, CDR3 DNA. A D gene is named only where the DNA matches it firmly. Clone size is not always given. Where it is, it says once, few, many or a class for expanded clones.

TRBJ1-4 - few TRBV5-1 CASSLMLGAGEKLFF TGCGCCAGCAGCTTGATGTTGGGGGCCGGTGAAAAACTGTTTTTT
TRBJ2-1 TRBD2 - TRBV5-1 CASSRLANEQFF TGCGCCAGCAGCCGACTAGCAAATGAGCAGTTCTTC
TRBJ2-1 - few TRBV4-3 CASSQDGNGNYNEQFF TGCGCCAGCAGCCAAGATGGGAACGGTAACTACAATGAGCAGTTCTTC
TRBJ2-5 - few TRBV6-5 CASSYLDQETQYF TGTGCCAGCAGTTACCTAGACCAAGAGACCCAGTACTTC
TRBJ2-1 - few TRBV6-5 CASSPEGTSSNEQFF TGTGCCAGCAGTCCAGAAGGGACTTCAAGCAATGAGCAGTTCTTC
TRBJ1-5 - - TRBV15 CATSRGGRDQPQHF TGTGCCACCAGCAGAGGAGGCAGAGATCAGCCCCAGCATTTT
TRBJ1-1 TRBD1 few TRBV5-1 CASSLVWTGWAFF TGCGCCAGCAGCTTGGTGTGGACAGGGTGGGCTTTCTTT
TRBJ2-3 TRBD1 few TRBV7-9 CASSSPSGTGLTDTQYF TGTGCCAGCAGCTCCCCTTCCGGGACAGGCCTCACAGATACGCAGTATTTT
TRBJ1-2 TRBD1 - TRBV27 CASSLSGTGGGYTF TGTGCCAGCAGTTTATCGGGGACAGGCGGTGGCTACACCTTC
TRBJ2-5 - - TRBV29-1 CSVEIKDRETQYF TGCAGCGTTGAAATCAAGGATAGAGAGACCCAGTACTTC
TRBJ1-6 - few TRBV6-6 CASSYYHRETYNSPLHF TGTGCCAGCAGTTACTACCACAGGGAAACCTATAATTCACCCCTCCACTTT
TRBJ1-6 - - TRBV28 CATRIGSYNSPLHF TGTGCCACCCGCATCGGCTCCTATAATTCACCCCTCCACTTT
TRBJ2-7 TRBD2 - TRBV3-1 CASSPLAGTKEQYF TGTGCCAGCAGCCCATTAGCGGGAACGAAAGAGCAGTACTTC
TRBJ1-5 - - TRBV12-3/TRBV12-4 CASNDGSNQPQHF TGTGCCAGCAACGACGGCAGCAATCAGCCCCAGCATTTT
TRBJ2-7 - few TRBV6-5 CASSYSLGITYEQYF TGTGCCAGCAGTTACTCGTTAGGGATTACCTACGAGCAGTACTTC
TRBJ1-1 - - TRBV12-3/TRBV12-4 CASRGGGKNTEAFF TGTGCCAGCCGCGGGGGGGGGAAGAACACTGAAGCTTTCTTT
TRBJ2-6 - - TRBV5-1 CASSLAQGPISGANVLTF TGCGCCAGCAGCTTGGCCCAGGGCCCAATCTCTGGGGCCAACGTCCTGACTTTC
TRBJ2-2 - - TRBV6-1 CASRGGGRNTGELFF TGTGCCAGCAGGGGCGGGGGCAGAAACACCGGGGAGCTGTTTTTT
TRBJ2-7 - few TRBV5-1 CASSLVGNEQYF TGCGCCAGCAGCTTGGTTGGGAACGAGCAGTACTTC
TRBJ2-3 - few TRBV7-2 CASSLGRTDTQYF TGTGCCAGCAGCTTAGGGAGAACAGATACGCAGTATTTT
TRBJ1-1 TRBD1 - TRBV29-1 CSVAGQENTEAFF TGCAGCGTTGCGGGACAGGAGAACACTGAAGCTTTCTTT
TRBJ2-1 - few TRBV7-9 CASSLMGNEQFF TGTGCCAGCAGCTTAATGGGGAATGAGCAGTTCTTC
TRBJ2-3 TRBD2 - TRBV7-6 CASSLAGTSGSAQYF TGTGCCAGCAGCTTAGCCGGGACTAGCGGGAGCGCGCAGTATTTT
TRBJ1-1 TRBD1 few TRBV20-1 CSGTGGRTEAFF TGCAGCGGGACAGGGGGCAGGACTGAAGCTTTCTTT
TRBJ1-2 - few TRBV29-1 CSVAGRGGYGYTF TGCAGCGTAGCGGGCAGGGGAGGCTATGGCTACACCTTC
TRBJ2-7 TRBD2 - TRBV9 CASSVGPSGNYEQYF TGTGCCAGCAGCGTAGGGCCTAGCGGGAACTACGAGCAGTACTTC
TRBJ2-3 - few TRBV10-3 CAINRAPRDTQYF TGTGCCATCAATCGGGCCCCGAGAGATACGCAGTATTTT
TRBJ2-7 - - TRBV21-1 CASSKFREDYEQYF TGTGCCAGCAGCAAATTTAGGGAAGACTACGAGCAGTACTTC
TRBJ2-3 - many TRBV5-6 CASSLEGLGPDTQYF TGTGCCAGCAGCTTGGAGGGGCTAGGACCAGATACGCAGTATTTT
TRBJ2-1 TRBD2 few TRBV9 CASSVESEREYNEQFF TGTGCCAGCAGCGTAGAATCGGAGCGGGAGTACAATGAGCAGTTCTTC
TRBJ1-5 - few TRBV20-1 CSARKTADQPQHF TGCAGTGCTAGAAAAACAGCGGATCAGCCCCAGCATTTT
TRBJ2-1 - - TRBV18 CASSPLGVGMGEQFF TGTGCCAGCTCACCCCTCGGGGTAGGTATGGGTGAGCAGTTCTTC
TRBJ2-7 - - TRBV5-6 CASSSYARRDEQYF TGTGCCAGCAGCTCCTATGCCCGAAGAGACGAGCAGTACTTC
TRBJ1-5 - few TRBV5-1 CASSSPYRRDNQPQHF TGCGCCAGCAGCTCCCCGTACCGACGAGATAATCAGCCCCAGCATTTT
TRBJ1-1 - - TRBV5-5 CASSLVAYSLNTEAFF TGTGCCAGCAGCTTGGTGGCTTACTCCTTGAACACTGAAGCTTTCTTT
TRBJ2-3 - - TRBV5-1 CASSLAFGGASFTDTQYF TGCGCCAGCAGCTTGGCCTTCGGAGGGGCCTCCTTCACAGATACGCAGTATTTT
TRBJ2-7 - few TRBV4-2 CASSQELGGNPHEQYF TGTGCCAGCAGCCAAGAATTGGGTGGAAATCCCCACGAGCAGTACTTC
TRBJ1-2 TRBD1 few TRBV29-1 CSVHPGTGYYGYTF TGCAGCGTTCATCCCGGGACAGGGTACTATGGCTACACCTTC
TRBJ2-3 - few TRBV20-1 CSASRTKKLDTQYF TGCAGTGCTTCCAGGACTAAGAAGTTAGATACGCAGTATTTT
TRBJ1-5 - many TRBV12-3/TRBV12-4 CASMRLGQPQHF TGTGCCAGCATGAGGCTAGGTCAGCCCCAGCATTTT
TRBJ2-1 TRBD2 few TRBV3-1 CASSLSGGPYNEQFF TGTGCCAGCAGCCTTAGCGGGGGGCCCTACAATGAGCAGTTCTTC
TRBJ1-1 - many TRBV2 CASSPGREAFF TGTGCCAGCAGCCCCGGTCGGGAGGCTTTCTTT
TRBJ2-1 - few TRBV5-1 CASSLVRSDPRNEQFF TGCGCCAGCAGCTTGGTCAGGTCCGACCCCCGCAATGAGCAGTTCTTC
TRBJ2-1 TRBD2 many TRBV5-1 CASSPLTLAGFSEQFF TGCGCCAGCAGCCCCCTCACCCTAGCGGGATTCAGTGAGCAGTTCTTC
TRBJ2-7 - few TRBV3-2 CASSQGFLGLESNQYF TGTGCCAGCAGCCAAGGCTTCCTGGGGCTAGAATCGAATCAGTACTTC
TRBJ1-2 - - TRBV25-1 CASSEGAHPGGYTF TGTGCCAGCAGTGAAGGAGCGCACCCTGGGGGCTACACCTTC
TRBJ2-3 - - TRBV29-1 CSAEKVKDTQYF TGCAGCGCCGAAAAAGTGAAAGATACGCAGTATTTT
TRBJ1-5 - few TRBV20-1 CSAREPNQPQHF TGCAGTGCTAGAGAACCCAATCAGCCCCAGCATTTT
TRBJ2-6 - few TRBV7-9 CASSLAPLGANVLTF TGTGCCAGCAGCTTAGCCCCTTTAGGGGCCAACGTCCTGACTTTC
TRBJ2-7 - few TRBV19 CASSIAGRSTYEQYF TGTGCCAGTAGTATAGCCGGACGGAGCACCTACGAGCAGTACTTC
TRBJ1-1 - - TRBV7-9 CASSLFGKEAFF TGTGCCAGCAGCTTATTCGGGAAGGAGGCTTTCTTT
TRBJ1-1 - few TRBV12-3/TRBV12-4 CASSPDWTEAFF TGTGCCAGCAGCCCCGATTGGACTGAAGCTTTCTTT
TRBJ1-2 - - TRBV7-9 CASSLAARGDYTF TGTGCCAGCAGCTTAGCAGCCAGAGGGGACTACACCTTC
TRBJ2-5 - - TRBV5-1 CASSPTGRTETQYF TGCGCCAGCAGCCCTACGGGGAGGACAGAGACCCAGTACTTC
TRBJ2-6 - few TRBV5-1 CASSLEGRGANVLTF TGCGCCAGCAGCTTGGAAGGAAGAGGGGCCAACGTCCTGACTTTC